These 9 T cell receptor beta chains came from one sample sequenced in a study of cytomegalovirus exposure and HLA in healthy donors. 60 Vbeta and 13 Jbeta primers were used in PCR. Clones were read by immunoSEQ multiplex PCR, and TCRdb kept only the in-frame ones, dropping some. This table has under 200,000 clones, almost 80% appearing once. Input material: PBMCs. These receptors all come from a man aged 50 or older in good health and CMV-seropositive.

The rearrangement links TRBV27 to TRBJ1-1, with a weak D call TRBD1 (5 bases). Trimming shortened V by 0 bases and J by 2 bases, and 19 bases separated the two germline ends. From germline, CDR1 is MNHEY and CDR2 SMNVEV (reference sequence). The CDR3 is 18 amino acids. CDR3 amino acids: CASSLSRRQQLKNTEAFF. The CDR3 DNA sequence: TGTGCCAGCAGTTTATCCCGGCGACAGCAACTGAAAAACACTGAAGCTTTCTTT.

The chain combines TRBV4-3 with TRBJ1-3, with D perhaps matching TRBD1 (5 bases). The CDR3 consists of 17 residues. CDR1 is LGHNA, CDR2 YSLEER, per germline. Trimming left V 0 bases short and J 0 bases short, with 12 bases between. The CDR3 reads CASSQEAGLISGNTIYF. The CDR3 nucleotides read TGCGCCAGCAGCCAAGAGGCGGGACTGATCTCTGGAAACACCATATATTTT.

V and J are TRBV7-9 and TRBJ2-7; 10 bases agree with TRBD1. The V and J ends lost 6 bases and 2 bases, in that order; junction bases with no gene match: 7. Germline assignment: CDR1 SEHNR and CDR2 FQNEAQ (reference sequence). The CDR3 totals 15 residues. DNA for the CDR3: TGTGCCAGCAGTTCCGGACAGGGGGTGACCTACGAGCAGTACTTC. It yields the protein CASSSGQGVTYEQYF.

The chain links TRBV19 to TRBJ1-1, with 10 bases fitting TRBD1. Germline CDR1 and CDR2: LNHDA and SQIVND (reference sequence). The CDR3 loop spans 16 amino acids. V shed 5 bases, J shed 2 bases, and the junction held 8 bases outside the gene matches. The CDR3 spells CASSPRTGGGNTEAFF. CDR3 nucleotides: TGTGCCAGTAGTCCACGGACAGGGGGTGGAAACACTGAAGCTTTCTTT.

The table lists this clone with a few counts. The rearrangement uses TRBV19 and TRBJ1-5; D unresolved. Deletions cut 5 bases from V and 0 bases from J, with 2 bases between. Germline-derived CDR1 and CDR2 are LNHDA and SQIVND (reference sequence). The CDR3 has 12 amino acids. The chain's CDR3 is CASSYSNQPQHF. DNA for the CDR3: TGTGCCAGTAGTTATAGCAATCAGCCCCAGCATTTT.

V gene TRBV7-3 combines with J gene TRBJ2-7; 7 bases are a match to TRBD1. V trimming: 3 bases; J trimming: 6 bases; junction bases outside the gene matches: 2. The CDR3 runs to 12 residues. Per the germline V gene, CDR1 is SGHTA and CDR2 is FQGTGA. The CDR3 DNA follows: TGTGCCAGCAGCTTGGCAGGGGGCGAGCAGTACTTC. It encodes CASSLAGGEQYF. The whole variable domain, filled in from reference TRBV7-3 and TRBJ2-7, reads GAGVSQTPSNKVTEKGKYVELRCDPISGHTALYWYRQSLGQGPEFLIYFQGTGAADDSGLPNDRFFAVRPEGSVSTLKIQRTERGDSAVYLCASSLAGGEQYFGPGTRLTVT.

The CDR3 protein is CASSHLYRGADSPLHF. The CDR3, as DNA: TGTGCCAGCAGCCATCTTTATCGCGGAGCGGATTCACCCCTCCACTTT. J is TRBJ1-6 and V is TRBV7-9; D uncertain. Looked up from germline, CDR1 is SEHNR and CDR2 is FQNEAQ (reference sequence). The CDR3 consists of 16 residues. V was pared by 5 bases and J by 8 bases, with 19 bases between.

A few counts support this clone. The chain uses TRBV12-5 and TRBJ1-1; D might be TRBD1 (6 bases). The CDR3 has 12 amino acids. Germline V CDR1 and CDR2: LGHNT, FRNRAP. V was trimmed by 6 bases and J by 3 bases, leaving 8 bases between them. CDR3: CASGGQYTEAFF. DNA of the CDR3: TGTGCTAGTGGAGGACAGTACACTGAAGCTTTCTTT.

The CDR3 spells CASSLPMTGYTF. In nucleotides, the CDR3 is TGTGCCAGCAGTTTACCAATGACAGGCTACACCTTC. V and J are TRBV28 and TRBJ1-2; D not resolved. The CDR3 is made up of 12 amino acids. CDR1 MDHEN and CDR2 SYDVKM come from the germline V gene. The V and J ends lost 2 bases and 8 bases respectively, with 9 bases between them.